One and the same sample provided the 8 T cell receptor beta chains below, sequenced in a study of blood T cell repertoires in COVID-19. TCRdb's table, derived via immunoSEQ multiplex PCR, lists solely in-frame clones and lacks some. The sample lists fewer than 80,000 clones, under 90% occurring once. Material: peripheral blood. The receptor set was obtained from a human donor in a cohort sampled during active COVID-19.

V is TRBV11-2 and J is TRBJ2-1; D is unclear. The CDR3 spans 12 residues. CDR1 and CDR2 (germline): SGHAT, FQNNGV. The V and J ends lost 4 bases and 6 bases respectively, with 7 bases between them. In DNA, the CDR3 is TGTGCCAGCAGCTCGGTTGGCAATGAGCAGTTCTTC. The encoded protein is CASSSVGNEQFF.

The chain is built from TRBV14 and TRBJ2-6; maybe TRBD2 (6 bases). Trimming removed 4 bases from V and 0 bases from J, with 10 bases in between. Germline V lookup: CDR1 SGHDN, CDR2 FVKESK. The CDR3 contains 16 residues. For the CDR3, the DNA is TGTGCCAGCAGCCGTGGGGGGACCTCTGGGGCCAACGTCCTGACTTTC. Translation gives CASSRGGTSGANVLTF.

The rearrangement uses TRBV30 and TRBJ2-3, with D possibly matching TRBD2 (7 bases). V was trimmed by 2 bases and J by 5 bases, leaving 29 bases between them. The CDR3 consists of 19 residues. Germline lookup yields CDR1 GTSNPN and CDR2 SVGIG (reference sequence). The DNA of the CDR3 is TGTGCCTGGAGTCAATGGCAGGGGAGTTGGGCGGGAGAGGAAGATACGCAGTATTTT. Protein product: CAWSQWQGSWAGEEDTQYF.

There are a few counts of this clone. J is TRBJ2-7 and V is TRBV5-4; 10 bases are shared with TRBD1. CDR3 length: 14 amino acids. Germline assignment: CDR1 SGHNT and CDR2 YYREEE (reference sequence). Trimming at V came to 2 bases and at J to 6 bases, leaving 5 bases not matched to a gene. Written as DNA, the CDR3 is TGTGCCAGCAGCTTTGGGACAGGGGTAGGCGAGCAGTACTTC. Protein product: CASSFGTGVGEQYF.

The genes are TRBV2 and TRBJ2-5, with 8 positions matching TRBD1. V dropped 7 bases and J dropped 2; count of bases not matched to a gene: 9. Germline CDR1 reads SNHLY; CDR2 reads FYNNEI. CDR3 length: 15 residues. The CDR3 sequence: CASTTTGVYQETQYF. DNA for the CDR3: TGTGCCAGCACTACGACAGGGGTATATCAAGAGACCCAGTACTTC. The variable domain in full, completed from reference TRBV2 and TRBJ2-5, reads EPEVTQTPSHQVTQMGQEVILRCVPISNHLYFYWYRQILGQKVEFLVSFYNNEISEKSEIFDDQFSVERPDGSNFTLKIRSTKLEDSAMYFCASTTTGVYQETQYFGPGTRLLVL.

This CDR3 is CASSPSGTNTGELFF. Written as DNA, the CDR3 is TGTGCCAGCAGCCCAAGCGGGACGAACACCGGGGAGCTGTTTTTT. The chain carries TRBV14 and TRBJ2-2; 7 nucleotides match TRBD2. Germline trimming cut 4 bases from V and 0 bases from J; bases unmatched to any gene: 2. In germline, CDR1 is SGHDN, CDR2 FVKESK. The CDR3 sequence is 15 residues long.

The rearrangement links TRBV6-2 or TRBV6-3 to TRBJ2-1; 8 nucleotides match TRBD2. The germline V gene encodes CDR1 MNHEY and CDR2 SVGEGT. The V segment lost 0 bases and the J segment 8 bases; nucleotides outside the gene matches: 15. This CDR3 has 18 amino acids. CDR3 coding DNA: TGTGCCAGCAGTTACTCGACACTAGCGGTTCGTTCGGGGTATGAGCAGTTCTTC. Translated, it gives CASSYSTLAVRSGYEQFF.

The genes are TRBV6-4 and TRBJ1-1; tentative D call: TRBD1 (6 bases). Per the germline V gene, CDR1 is MRHNA and CDR2 is SNTAGT. With 6 bases removed from V and 4 bases from J, the gap between germline ends came to 15 bases. This CDR3 spans 14 amino acids. CDR3 loop: CASRRDILGTEAFF. The DNA for the CDR3 is TGTGCCAGCAGGAGGGACATCTTGGGCACTGAAGCTTTCTTT.